The next 7 T cell receptor beta chains were all read from a single sample in a study of CD8+ T cells in alopecia areata. As the sequencing template, cDNA was produced by extracting RNA and reverse transcribing it. Assay used: immunoSEQ multiplex PCR; TCRdb lists only in-frame clones, some missing. The profile shows about 150,000 clones, roughly 58% of them singletons. What was sequenced was CD8+ T cells sorted from blood. These receptors were collected from a human donor in good health.

V gene TRBV28 combines with J gene TRBJ1-2; D is undetermined. CDR3 length: 15 residues. Germline CDR1 reads MDHEN; CDR2 reads SYDVKM. Trimming removed 3 bases from V and 3 bases from J, with 14 bases in between. CDR3 sequence (DNA): TGTGCCAGCAGTTTTGGGGAGCAGGCATACTATGGCTACACCTTC. This codes for CASSFGEQAYYGYTF.

This clone was observed a few times. This chain joins TRBV9 and TRBJ2-1; 7 bases fit TRBD1. Germline values: CDR1 SGDLS, CDR2 YYNGEE. This CDR3 is 15 amino acids long. The V segment lost 4 bases and the J segment 4 bases; nucleotides outside the gene matches: 8. The CDR3 coding sequence is TGTGCCAGCAGCACTGAGGGGGCGTCTTACAATGAGCAGTTCTTC. Its protein product is CASSTEGASYNEQFF.

Comments on this clone: This same CDR3 is encoded by further DNA sequences in the sample. V is TRBV30 and J is TRBJ2-2, with TRBD1 matching over 8 bases. Germline lookup yields CDR1 GTSNPN and CDR2 SVGIG (reference sequence). This CDR3 spans 15 amino acids. With V trimmed by 5 bases and J by 1 base, 6 bases remained unmatched. CDR3 residues: CAWSPGTGNTGELFF. The CDR3 DNA reads TGTGCCTGGTCCCCCGGGACAGGGAACACCGGGGAGCTGTTTTTT.

This clone was seen a handful of times. This chain uses TRBV10-3 with TRBJ2-3, with D unclear. V was clipped by 0 bases and J by 0 bases, with 10 bases between them. Germline loops: CDR1 ENHRY, CDR2 SYGVKD. The CDR3 is 16 amino acids. In DNA form, the CDR3 reads TGTGCCATCAGTGAGTCAAGCGACATAAGCACAGATACGCAGTATTTT. This translates into CAISESSDISTDTQYF.

The CDR3 reads CASSYLDSNEQFF. CDR3 bases: TGTGCCAGCAGTTACCTGGACAGCAATGAGCAGTTCTTC. This chain uses TRBV6-5 with TRBJ2-1; possibly TRBD1 for D (6 bases). The CDR3 is 13 residues long. Germline CDR1 and CDR2: MNHEY and SVGAGI. V was pared by 2 bases and J by 6 bases, with 8 bases between.

This chain uses TRBV27 with TRBJ1-2; tentative D call: TRBD1 (5 bases). This CDR3 region has 14 residues. The germline V gene encodes CDR1 MNHEY and CDR2 SMNVEV (reference sequence). Trimming shortened V by 8 bases and J by 4 bases, and 17 bases separated the two germline ends. CDR3 amino acids: CASRPGPPTYGYTF. The CDR3 nucleotides are TGTGCCAGCCGCCCGGGACCCCCCACCTATGGCTACACCTTC.

V gene TRBV29-1 combines with J gene TRBJ2-5; 7 bases fit TRBD1. After removal of 3 bases from V and 8 bases from J, the junction contained 6 bases not matched to a gene. Germline V gives CDR1 SQVTM, CDR2 ANQGSEA. The CDR3 has 12 amino acids. CDR3 region: CSVEGQFKTQYF. The CDR3 coding sequence is TGCAGCGTTGAGGGACAGTTCAAAACCCAGTACTTC.